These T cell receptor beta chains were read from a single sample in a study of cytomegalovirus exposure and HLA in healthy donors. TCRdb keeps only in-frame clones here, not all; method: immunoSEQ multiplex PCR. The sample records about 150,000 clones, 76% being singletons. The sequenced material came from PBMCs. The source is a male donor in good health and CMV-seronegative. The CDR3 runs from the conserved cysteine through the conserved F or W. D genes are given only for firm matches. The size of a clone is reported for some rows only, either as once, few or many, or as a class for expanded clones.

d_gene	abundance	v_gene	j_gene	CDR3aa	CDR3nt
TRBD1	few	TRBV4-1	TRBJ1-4	CASSQGVPGQGTRKLFF	TGCGCCAGCAGCCAAGGTGTCCCGGGACAGGGAACACGAAAACTGTTTTTT
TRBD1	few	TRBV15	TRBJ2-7	CATSTTGTGVQYF	TGTGCCACCAGTACGACGGGGACAGGGGTGCAGTACTTC
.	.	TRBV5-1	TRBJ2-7	CASSLAGLMDFEQYF	TGCGCCAGCAGCTTGGCCGGTTTAATGGACTTCGAGCAGTACTTC
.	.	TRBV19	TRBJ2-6	CASSPQASSGANVLTF	TGTGCCAGTAGTCCCCAGGCAAGCTCTGGGGCCAACGTCCTGACTTTC
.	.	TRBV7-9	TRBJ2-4	CSSSLGAREDIQYF	TGTTCCAGCAGCTTAGGTGCCAGGGAGGACATTCAGTACTTC
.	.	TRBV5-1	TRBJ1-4	CASSLRRGLNEKLFF	TGCGCCAGCAGCTTGAGGCGGGGGTTAAATGAAAAACTGTTTTTT
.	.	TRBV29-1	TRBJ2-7	CSVEDLVSGAYEQYF	TGCAGCGTTGAAGATCTAGTATCCGGGGCCTACGAGCAGTACTTC
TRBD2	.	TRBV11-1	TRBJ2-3	CASSPGTSGGANTQYF	TGTGCCAGCAGCCCGGGGACTAGCGGGGGGGCTAATACGCAGTATTTT
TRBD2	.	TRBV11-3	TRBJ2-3	CASSPRTSGSPDTQYF	TGTGCCAGCAGCCCCCGGACTAGCGGGAGCCCAGATACGCAGTATTTT
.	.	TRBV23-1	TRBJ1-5	CASTQDRNQPQHF	TGCGCCAGCACCCAAGACAGGAATCAGCCCCAGCATTTT
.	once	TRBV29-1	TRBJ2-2	CSASDSGLGGTGELFF	TGCAGCGCCTCAGACTCTGGACTGGGTGGCACCGGGGAGCTGTTTTTT
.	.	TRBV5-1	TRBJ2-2	CASSYGTPNTGELFF	TGCGCCAGCAGTTACGGGACACCTAACACCGGGGAGCTGTTTTTT
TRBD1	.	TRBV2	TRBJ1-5	CASTAGQNQPQHF	TGTGCCAGCACCGCGGGACAGAATCAGCCCCAGCATTTT
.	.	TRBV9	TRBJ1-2	CASSVGTYNYGYTF	TGTGCCAGCAGCGTTGGGACATACAACTATGGCTACACCTTC
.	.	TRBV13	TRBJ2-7	CASSLGLVGVSSYEQYF	TGTGCCAGCAGCTTAGGCCTGGTGGGCGTCAGCTCCTACGAGCAGTACTTC
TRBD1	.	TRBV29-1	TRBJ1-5	CSAGQGANQPQHF	TGCAGCGCCGGACAGGGGGCGAATCAGCCCCAGCATTTT
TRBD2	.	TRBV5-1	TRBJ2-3	CASSWGPMWLAGGYTDTQYF	TGCGCCAGCAGCTGGGGACCGATGTGGCTAGCGGGGGGTTACACAGATACGCAGTATTTT
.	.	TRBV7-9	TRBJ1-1	CASSLEARRAFF	TGTGCCAGCAGCTTAGAAGCCAGGCGAGCTTTCTTT
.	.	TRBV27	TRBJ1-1	CASSLPSRGEAFF	TGTGCCAGCAGTTTACCCTCACGCGGGGAAGCTTTCTTT
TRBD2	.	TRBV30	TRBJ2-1	CAWRGIAGGNEQFF	TGTGCCTGGAGGGGAATAGCGGGAGGCAATGAGCAGTTCTTC
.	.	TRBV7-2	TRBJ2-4	CASSLDRGSGIQYF	TGTGCCAGCAGCTTAGATAGGGGGTCGGGCATTCAGTACTTC
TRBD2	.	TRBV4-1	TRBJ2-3	CASSQAPSGGTTDTQYF	TGCGCCAGCAGCCAAGCCCCCAGCGGGGGGACCACAGATACGCAGTATTTT
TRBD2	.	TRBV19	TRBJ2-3	CASSMGGSSVTQYF	TGTGCCAGTAGTATGGGAGGGTCGAGCGTTACGCAGTATTTT
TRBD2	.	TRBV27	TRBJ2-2	CASTFLAGGRGGELFF	TGTGCCAGCACCTTTTTAGCGGGGGGGCGCGGCGGGGAGCTGTTTTTT
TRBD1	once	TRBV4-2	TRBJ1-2	CASSPPGRGVYYGYTF	TGTGCCAGCAGCCCACCGGGCAGGGGGGTTTACTATGGCTACACCTTC
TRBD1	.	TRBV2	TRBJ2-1	CASSPISGGWEQFF	TGTGCCAGCAGTCCCATTTCAGGGGGCTGGGAGCAGTTCTTC
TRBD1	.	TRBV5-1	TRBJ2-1	CASSLTGDSYNEQFF	TGCGCCAGCAGCCTGACAGGGGACTCCTACAATGAGCAGTTCTTC
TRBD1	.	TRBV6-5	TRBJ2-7	CASSYSQDRGSLQYF	TGTGCCAGCAGTTACTCACAGGACAGGGGGTCCCTGCAGTACTTC
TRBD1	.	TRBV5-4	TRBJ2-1	CASSLLGGPYNEQFF	TGTGCCAGCAGCCTCTTAGGGGGCCCCTACAATGAGCAGTTCTTC
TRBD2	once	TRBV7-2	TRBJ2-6	CASSPNGRGIGSGANVLTF	TGTGCCAGCAGCCCGAATGGGAGGGGCATAGGCTCTGGGGCCAACGTCCTGACTTTC
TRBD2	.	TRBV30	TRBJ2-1	CARNGGARDNEQFF	TGTGCCCGGAACGGGGGGGCCCGAGACAATGAGCAGTTCTTC
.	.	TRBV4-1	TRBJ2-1	CASSHRGNEQFF	TGCGCCAGCAGCCACCGGGGCAATGAGCAGTTCTTC
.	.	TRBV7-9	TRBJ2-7	CASSLRATFYEQYF	TGTGCCAGCAGCTTACGCGCTACCTTCTACGAGCAGTACTTC
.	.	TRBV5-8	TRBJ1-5	CASTRGTGMISNQPQHF	TGTGCCAGCACCCGGGGAACAGGGATGATCAGCAATCAGCCCCAGCATTTT
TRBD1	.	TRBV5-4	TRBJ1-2	CASSLGFTGGWGYTF	TGTGCCAGCAGCTTGGGATTTACAGGGGGTTGGGGCTACACCTTC
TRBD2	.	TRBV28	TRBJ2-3	CASSLTLGAGGYDTQYF	TGTGCCAGCAGTTTGACCCTCGGAGCGGGAGGGTACGATACGCAGTATTTT
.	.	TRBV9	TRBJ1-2	CASSVDRGRGSYTF	TGTGCCAGCAGCGTAGACCGGGGGAGGGGGAGCTACACCTTC
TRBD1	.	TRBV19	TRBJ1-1	CASRTDRGDRTEAFF	TGTGCCAGTAGGACGGACAGGGGGGATAGGACTGAAGCTTTCTTT
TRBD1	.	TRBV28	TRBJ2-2	CASSVDRVNTGELFF	TGTGCCAGCAGTGTAGACAGGGTAAACACCGGGGAGCTGTTTTTT
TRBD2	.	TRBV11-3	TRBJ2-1	CASSSRAGNNEQFF	TGTGCCAGCAGCTCTAGAGCGGGGAACAATGAGCAGTTCTTC
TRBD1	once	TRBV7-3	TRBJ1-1	CASSWTGKTEAFF	TGTGCCAGCAGCTGGACAGGGAAAACTGAAGCTTTCTTT
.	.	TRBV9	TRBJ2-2	CASNPGHKITGELFF	TGTGCCAGCAATCCGGGACACAAGATCACCGGGGAGCTGTTTTTT
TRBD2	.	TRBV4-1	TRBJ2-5	CASSPRGGAGETQYF	TGCGCCAGCAGCCCACGGGGGGGGGCAGGAGAGACCCAGTACTTC
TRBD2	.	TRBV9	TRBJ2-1	CASSVGGRERGEQFF	TGTGCCAGCAGCGTAGGAGGGCGGGAGAGGGGTGAGCAGTTCTTC
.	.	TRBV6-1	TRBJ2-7	CASGRTVYEQYF	TGTGCCAGCGGGCGGACAGTCTACGAGCAGTACTTC
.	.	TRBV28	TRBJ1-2	CASSITGSRGYGYTF	TGTGCCAGTTCTATTACAGGGAGTCGGGGCTATGGCTACACCTTC
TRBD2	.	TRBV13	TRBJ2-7	CASSGLAGAYEQYF	TGTGCCAGCTCCGGACTAGCGGGGGCCTACGAGCAGTACTTC
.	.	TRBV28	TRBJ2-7	CASRKGRTGGENEQYF	TGTGCCAGCAGGAAAGGGCGGACAGGAGGGGAAAACGAGCAGTACTTC